This T cell receptor (beta chain) comes out of a study of tumor-infiltrating lymphocytes in primary liver carcinoma. With regard to this clonotype: The junction shows a germline mismatch at one end, possibly a read error.

RNA and DNA were co-extracted from approximately 20-30 mg of unsorted bulk tissue. There were over 85% viable tumor cells in every single sample of tumor. The input was 500 ng total RNA; TCR beta cDNA was made from it with a constant-region primer. ARM-PCR, slightly modified, supplied the TCR beta libraries through three nested multiplex PCR rounds. Use of TRBV1-TRBV30 forward primers with a C-beta reverse primer characterized the first two PCR rounds, which lasted 10 cycles each. Using its own MiXCR run on the multiplex PCR reads, TCRdb lists one record per CDR3 protein. The sample contains tens of thousands of distinct CDR3 sequences, 60% to 75% of which appear only once. Germline-derived CDR1 and CDR2 are SQVTM and ANQGSEA. CDR3 length equals 11 residues.

This receptor was taken from a man in his forties with primary liver carcinoma and hepatitis B virus infection. The rearrangement uses TRBV29-1 and TRBJ1-1; D uncertain. Source material: liver tumor tissue from sampling region 1. The subset here: tumor region T1, superior pole. This CDR3 is CSVGIGTQAFF. The DNA for the CDR3 is TGCAGCGTGGGGATTGGCACTCAAGCTTTCTTT.